This T cell receptor beta chain was profiled in a study of tumor and adjacent non-tumor tissue in lung cancer (dated by TCRdb to about 2018). With regard to the full study: Patients with adenocarcinoma (approximately 11), squamous cell carcinoma (2) and small cell lung cancer (1) were included in the cohort. Bulk TCRbeta repertoires were compared between lung tumor tissue and matched distant non-tumor lung tissue obtained from fewer than 16 lung cancer patients. Sequencing produced 100 million to 150 million productive TCRbeta reads in total, an average of about 4 million reads per sample. TCRbeta CDR3 sequencing was performed on about 30 paired specimens, with one tumor sample and one normal lung sample collected per patient. Ages among the roughly 15 patients ranged from about 30 to 85 years, there were roughly 10 men and 5 women, and disease was at TNM stage I to III.

Study-level results and caveats: TCR diversity was significantly higher in younger patients, and higher tumor TCR diversity was associated with shorter overall and disease-free survival. In normal lung, the top 100 clones accounted for a significantly larger cumulative share of the repertoire than in tumor tissue. Peripheral blood was not sequenced, so blood TCRbeta repertoires in these lung cancer patients were not examined. TCR diversity (inverse Simpson) was significantly higher in tumor than in normal lung tissue (around 450 vs 160, P = 0.0075, Mann-Whitney U test). Only around 15 patients were included in the cohort, and the need for larger samples and more detailed clinical data was noted by the authors. Neither the sequencing platform nor unique molecular identifiers are named or mentioned anywhere in the methods.

The library was produced with multiplex PCR. Sequencing took place on an Illumina HiSeq 2500. Following protocols modified from ARM-PCR, the researchers constructed TCRbeta libraries through three rounds of nested PCR with primers (Table S4). Before sequencing, PCR products of 200-500 bp were excised from the gel and purified with the QIAquick gel extraction kit. Regarding the original processing steps: Trimmomatic was used to clean the reads, FLASH merged the cleaned reads into complete CDR3 sequences, and MiTCR assigned the sequences to V(D)J germline segments. Clonal diversity was computed as the inverse Simpson's index with VDJtools. In-frame sequences lacking a premature stop codon were counted as productive reads. Starting from the raw public reads, TCRdb applied fastp trimming at Q25, assembled clones with MiXCR and retained in-frame beta chains. Rows matching on CDR3 protein sequence are summarized as one entry with the most common DNA and genes. These V and J calls rely on TCRdb rather than the paper's analysis. In all, the sample holds about 80,000 distinct CDR3 sequences, and approximately 71% of those were seen once. Roughly 12% of the sample is taken by the ten largest.

V sheds 7 bases and J sheds 6 bases, leaving 19 bases between their ends. The CDR3 has 15 amino acids, counting the end cysteine and phenylalanine. Left in the record is the CDR3 DNA by itself, 45 bases read in frame from the first base. RNA was isolated from bulk unsorted tissue, and RNA quality was assessed with a NanoDrop ND-1000 and an Agilent 2100. Newly diagnosed lung cancer patients without prior chemotherapy who had been admitted for thoracic surgery in China between August and November 2014 were enrolled as donors. Patients with previous radiotherapy or chemotherapy, or with another concurrent cancer, were excluded from the study. Pieces of surgical tissue measuring 1-2 cm3 were kept in RNAlater solution and held at -80 degrees C until needed. As regards this clonotype: Its antigen is currently not known. Within one base of it there is no much larger clone, and no base qualities were kept.

Specimen: lung tumor tissue. The V and J segments used are TRBV12-3 or TRBV12-4 and TRBJ2-1; the D gene may be TRBD1 or TRBD2, since each aligns over 5 bases. The receptor was derived from a woman aged 70-85 years with non-small cell lung cancer. The nucleotide sequence reads as follows: TGTGCCAGCAATTTCGCCGGGGCTAGCTTCAATGAGCAGTTCTTC. Protein translation: CASNFAGASFNEQFF.